What follows describes a single T cell receptor (beta chain). This receptor's antigen is unknown. No per-base quality is available; no much larger clone lies one base away. For this chain, trimming is 3 bases at the V end and 3 bases at the J end, and the number of junction bases without a gene match is 8. Reading the germline V gene gives CDR1 LGHNA and CDR2 YSLEER. Inclusive of the bounding cysteine and phenylalanine, the CDR3 is 17 residues long. Left in the record is the CDR3 DNA by itself, 51 bases read in frame from the first base. The data derive from a study of shared T cell receptors in the human thymus (dated by TCRdb to the early 2020s). As for the study more broadly: The study investigated the way shared, self-reactive T-cell receptor alpha chains are produced in the human thymus.

Library generation was performed with the immunoSEQ multiplex PCR assay. TCRdb mirrors the immuneACCESS table, restricted to in-frame sequences. Some clones are absent from its copies; in checked studies, under half trace to an unresolved V gene, and the reason for the others is unknown. The sample table holds about 610,000 clones, of which approximately 87% were seen once. The ten largest clones add up to roughly 0.0097% of the sample. This sample was shared with a second study, whose subject was human thymus T cells. The second investigation adds: In Finland, the donors were immunologically healthy infants who were having open corrective cardiac surgery for congenital heart defects. Thymus tissue was collected as surgical resects that were removed during corrective cardiac surgery. Usage of V and J gene segments appeared to be biased in both the thymic and the peripheral blood repertoires. The related research reported highly overlapping thymic TCR repertoires among unrelated individuals. The study used about 8 infant thymus samples plus four related peripheral blood samples to characterize TCR alpha and beta repertoires. The infant donors were about 6 to 244 days old, and the cohort included six or seven males and a couple of females. After being mechanically released from the tissue, thymocytes were kept at -70 degrees C in pellets of roughly 9.5-32 million cells. Genomic DNA was extracted from frozen cell pellets with a QIAsymphony instrument. Using the immunoSEQ multiplex PCR assay, the TCRB and TCRAD loci were amplified from a standardized quantity of quality-controlled genomic DNA. The V(D)J region was spanned by amplicons of a length sufficient to cover the CDR3 and to identify V and J genes. The amplicons were sequenced on an Illumina platform via the commercial immunoSEQ service. Primer bias and sequencing errors were corrected as previously described, and TCRAD and TCRB definitions were based on the IMGT database. immunoSEQ Analyzer 3.0 and VDJTools were used for repertoire analysis, which covered basic statistics, V/J segment usage, diversity estimates, rarefaction and pairwise overlap. Diversity was estimated using the Chao1, ChaoE, Efron-Thisted, Shannon and inverse Simpson indices, and was also estimated on datasets down-sampled to the size of the smallest sample. Repertoire overlap was assessed by strict matching of CDR3 nucleotide sequence, V gene and J gene, and clustering was done by Jaccard-based multidimensional scaling. On average, thymus samples yielded 750,000 to 1,000,000 unique TCRB clonotypes, whereas blood samples yielded about 80,000.

Material: thymocytes. The chain is made from TRBV4-3 and TRBJ2-3; TRBD2 agrees with 11 junctional bases. The sequence derives from a boy less than two years old with a congenital heart defect. Donor details come from another sample of the same person, matched by shared clones. The sequenced DNA: TGCGCCAGCAGCCACCTCCTAGCGGGAGGTGGGACAGATACGCAGTATTTT. It codes for CASSHLLAGGGTDTQYF.